This TCR beta chain was identified during a study of shared clonotypes between healthy human individuals. For this clone: Its antigen is unidentified.

CDR3 size: 13 residues. The germline gives CDR1 MDHEN, CDR2 SYDVKM. The ends lost 7 bases at V and 7 bases at J; junction bases unmatched: 9. Repertoires were generated with immunoSEQ multiplex PCR, while TCRdb's copy carries only in-frame clones and drops some. Here the sample spans around 510,000 clones, 90% to 97% being singletons. General study results and limits: Richness estimates generally favored naive over memory subsets. Sequencing depth was expected to influence donor clonotype sharing.

This sequence was found in a woman younger than 45 in good health. Specimen: naive CD4+ T cells sorted from blood. Subset noted: CD45RA+ positively selected. The V call is TRBV28, the J call TRBJ2-7; 8 bases match TRBD1. The CDR3 spells CASILQGAGEQYF. Written as DNA, the CDR3 is TGTGCCAGCATCCTTCAGGGGGCTGGGGAGCAGTACTTC.